This is a list of T cell receptor beta chains from one sample in a study of blood T cell repertoires in COVID-19. Assay: immunoSEQ multiplex PCR; the TCRdb copy retains only in-frame clones and omits some. Here the sample spans around 89,000 clones, around 88% being singletons. Sequenced material: peripheral blood. The receptor set was obtained from a man in his fifties or sixties with acute or convalescent COVID-19. The conserved cysteine and the conserved F or W are not part of the CDR3 here.

length: 13; V: TRBV6-6; CDR3: ASSYSEGWALEQF
length: 13; V: TRBV5-1; CDR3: ASSLVTGGREPQH
length: 11; V: TRBV30; CDR3: AWNSQGNYGYT
length: 15; V: TRBV5-1; CDR3: ASSLEGTGWMNTEAF
length: 14; V: TRBV3-1/TRBV3-2; CDR3: ASSQDTSGTNNEQF
length: 13; V: TRBV2; CDR3: ASSDMTGGSYEQY
length: 15; V: TRBV24-1; CDR3: ATSDPSLAGTNNEQF
length: 11; V: TRBV5-1; CDR3: ASSEGVNQPQH
length: 13; V: TRBV27; CDR3: ASSYRGTGYNEQF
length: 11; V: TRBV7-3; CDR3: ASSPTWPGAQY
length: 15; V: TRBV4-1; CDR3: ASSRGLAGAPQSEQF
length: 10; V: TRBV3-1/TRBV3-2; CDR3: ASSQVRDKAF
length: 12; V: TRBV2; CDR3: ASSRDSRTDTQY
length: 12; V: TRBV7-3; CDR3: ASSSASERDTQY
length: 9; V: TRBV20-1; CDR3: SAAPQETQY
length: 13; V: TRBV28; CDR3: ASSSSGGPGSEQF
length: 13; V: TRBV7-3; CDR3: ASSYGTGNTDTQY
length: 13; V: TRBV5-4; CDR3: ASRLDRNSYNEQF
length: 13; V: TRBV10-1; CDR3: ARPTRDRGEYEQY
length: 14; V: TRBV19; CDR3: ASTQEQGVAGNTIY
length: 12; V: TRBV2; CDR3: ASSVKGVSYEQY
length: 14; V: TRBV27; CDR3: ASSLLLAGGKETQY
length: 14; V: TRBV2; CDR3: ASSEGSRTLNEKLF
length: 10; V: TRBV24-1; CDR3: ATSDVYGELF
length: 13; V: TRBV15; CDR3: ATSRDDSIDSEQF
length: 11; V: TRBV5-6; CDR3: ASSLWGLDGYT
length: 15; V: TRBV11-2; CDR3: ASSLGGGAYFNEKLF
length: 11; V: TRBV29-1; CDR3: SVSRGPDTEAF
length: 11; V: TRBV9; CDR3: ASSVVPGGELF
length: 14; V: TRBV5-1; CDR3: ASSGGLADRTDTQY
length: 13; V: TRBV13; CDR3: ASSFTGGENYGYT
length: 14; V: TRBV27; CDR3: ASPTLDRVLYNEQF
length: 12; V: TRBV19; CDR3: ASSTPQGNTEAF
length: 11; V: TRBV6-5; CDR3: ASTRDRGHEQY
length: 14; V: TRBV5-1; CDR3: ASSSMGGQGVEKLF
length: 12; V: TRBV10-2; CDR3: ASSANGQLGELF
length: 12; V: TRBV5-1; CDR3: ASSPGQQTDTQY
length: 13; V: TRBV5-1; CDR3: ASSLPTGGNDEQF
length: 12; V: TRBV15; CDR3: ATHPTATNEKLF
length: 11; V: TRBV2; CDR3: AGRDSRNQPQH
length: 16; V: TRBV5-3; CDR3: ARSIGGTGTRTNEKLF
length: 14; V: TRBV19; CDR3: ASSTQSGTGGTEQF
length: 13; V: TRBV3-1/TRBV3-2; CDR3: ASSQDPSSYNEQF
length: 16; V: TRBV9; CDR3: ASSPEAGGNYGSGELF
length: 11; V: TRBV5-6; CDR3: ASSLYRGETQY
length: 18; V: TRBV18; CDR3: ASSPTGLEGPPTDTDTQY
length: 16; V: TRBV18; CDR3: ASSPPIRSGTQGIGAF
length: 14; V: TRBV3-1/TRBV3-2; CDR3: ASSFLPAGGSNEQF
length: 13; V: TRBV28; CDR3: ASSLSGGGVDTQY
length: 13; V: TRBV5-4; CDR3: ASSTQGRGLYGYT
length: 12; V: TRBV24-1; CDR3: ATSDSWGDNEQF
length: 12; V: TRBV23-1; CDR3: ASSQRTETYEQY
length: 11; V: TRBV19; CDR3: ASSLTGTETQY
length: 13; V: TRBV6-5; CDR3: ASSRGRNSNQPQH
length: 12; V: TRBV19; CDR3: ASSSRSGVEKLF